This TCR beta chain was captured in a study of T cells in Graves' hyperthyroidism and ophthalmopathy (dated by TCRdb to between 2019 and 2020). Turning to the overall study: Peripheral blood was sampled at the time of initial diagnosis, prior to any treatment. To identify distinguishing TCR V-J signatures, a discovery cohort of roughly 100 patients was used, comprising 43 with Graves' ophthalmopathy and some 60 with stable Graves' hyperthyroidism. An independent validation cohort of around 19 hyperthyroidism patients and 17 patients who later progressed to ophthalmopathy tested prospective prediction of ophthalmopathy. The approximately 100 discovery patients were divided at random into training and test sets in a 7:3 ratio. Thyroid tissue and blood T-cell repertoires from six Graves' hyperthyroidism patients were also compared in the study. Once sampling was done, hyperthyroidism patients were given methimazole at a starting dose of 30 mg daily, whereas ophthalmopathy patients were given high-dose intravenous methylprednisolone. The paper describes TCR Vbeta CDR3 sequencing of about 140 peripheral blood samples, made up of under 50 ophthalmopathy patients, roughly 75 hyperthyroidism patients and 17 progressor patients.

Amplification of TCR beta CDR3 regions was carried out from RNA transcripts. The TCR CDR3 was subjected to a first round of RT-PCR using the HTBI primer set and the Qiagen OneStep RT-PCR kit. Libraries were constructed in a second round of multiplex PCR, after which size selection and purification were performed. Paired-end sequencing of the libraries was performed with 100 bp reads on an Illumina HiSeq2000. The authors' analysis ran thus. SOAPnuke was used to process the raw data, throwing out any read that contained adapters or uncalled bases, had a mean Phred below 15, or lacked an exact constant-primer or identifier match. COPE v1.2.5 was used to merge high-quality paired reads, and clonotypes were defined as unique nucleotide sequences. Clonotypes were aligned to IMGT TRBV, TRBD and TRBJ reference segments using MiTCR v1.1. Only V-J combinations with frequency above 0.0001, covering 99% to 99.2% of repertoires, were analysed. A TCS score was defined as the ratio between F50 (clonal expansion) and ExV (chaos), using BLOSUM62-based TCRdist between CDR3 peptides within each V-J. Welch's t-statistics and random forest reduced roughly 500 V-J features to about 12, which were used in a naive Bayes classifier (R e1071). TCRdb redid the processing of the public reads, applying fastp at Q25 and MiXCR, and retained in-frame beta chains. Every distinct CDR3 protein forms one entry, paired with its most common genes and DNA. The V and J calls come from TCRdb's annotation, not from the publication. The sample contains approximately 590,000 distinct CDR3 sequences, approximately 14% of them found a single time. In total, the top ten clones hold about 7% of the sample.

Stable Graves' hyperthyroidism was defined as no progression to ophthalmopathy during 18 months of follow-up. Hyperthyroidism patients were newly diagnosed, with disease duration under 2 months, and aged 18 to 65 years. The study excluded patients with uncontrolled infections, other autoimmune diseases, pregnancy or lactation. Diagnoses were based on clinical symptoms, serum thyroxine and TRAb, thyroid ultrasound and orbital computed tomography. Ficoll-Paque density gradient centrifugation was used to isolate PBMCs from around 10 ml of fresh peripheral blood. Total RNA was extracted using Trizol reagent, and RNA quality was assessed on an Agilent 2100 Bioanalyzer. Its CDR3 holds 12 amino acids, cysteine through phenylalanine. Of the read, only the CDR3 DNA is kept; its 36 bases are in frame from base 1. Per the germline V gene (reference sequence), DFQATT is the CDR1 and SNEGSKA is the CDR2. Deletion took 3 bases off V and 5 bases off J, with a span of 7 bases between the germline ends.

The table lists this clonotype with many counts. The antigen it recognizes is unknown. Qualities for individual bases were not recorded, and no much larger clone is one base off. Summary of the overall study and its limitations: Most expanded thyroid clonotypes (frequency above 0.001) were also detected in blood, a finding suggesting that blood repertoires may reflect thyroid immune responses. In validation, progression to ophthalmopathy was predicted by the model with roughly 69% sensitivity and under 85% specificity, a median of around 5.9 months before onset. A model built on a 13 V-J signature distinguished ophthalmopathy from stable hyperthyroidism, reaching roughly 88% sensitivity and around 81% specificity in cross-validation and 80%/75% in testing. Sample size was not statistically predetermined, and blinding of investigators to group allocation was not performed.

Rearrangement joined TRBV20-1 to TRBJ2-2; the D gene cannot be named for sure. This clonotype originated in a woman younger than 45 with Graves' hyperthyroidism. The sequencing input was blood. The DNA reads TGCAGTGCTAGTAGGAAAACCGGGGAGCTGTTTTTT. This encodes CSASRKTGELFF.